This T cell receptor (beta chain) stems from a study of tumor-infiltrating lymphocytes in localized non-small cell lung cancer (dated by TCRdb to the early 2020s). Background on the whole study: The cohort included patients whose samples were collected after neoadjuvant chemotherapy, as well as both smokers and never-smokers and several histologies. Resected tumor tissue and uninvolved lung tissue described as non-adjacent to the tumor were contributed by each patient, with both tissues obtained from the same patient. Flow cytometry, multiplex immunofluorescence, RNA-seq, exome sequencing and proteomics were applied to the same patients as TCR sequencing, which was one of several integrated assays. In total, the ICON cohort consisted of roughly 150 surgical patients with localized non-small cell lung cancer who had their tumors resected. For under 65 patients, immunoSEQ T-cell fraction was compared between paired tumor and uninvolved lung. What the work shows at the level of the full study, not this receptor alone: Higher T cell infiltration in tumors than in uninvolved lung tissue was supported by TCRbeta sequencing, consistent with immunofluorescence CD3 counts. Because different pieces of the same tissue were used for different assays, technical variation could not be separated from intratumor heterogeneity. Since assay coverage differed from patient to patient depending on how much tissue was available, TCR sequencing was done for only a subset of the cohort. The TCR-derived T-cell fraction showed no difference between the flow cytometry-defined immunotypes IM1 (good prognosis) and IM2 (poor prognosis).

TCR sequencing with the immunoSEQ assay provided the T-cell fraction in tumor and uninvolved lung tissue. The paper's processing steps were these. To analyze survival, patients were divided into a high T-cell fraction group (upper tertile) and a low T-cell fraction group (lower two tertiles), and the two groups were compared using a log-rank test. A signed-rank test was used to test differences in T-cell fraction between paired tumor and uninvolved lung samples. Drawn from immuneACCESS, this table holds only the in-frame rearrangements with V and J called that TCRdb kept. Clones are partly lost; checked studies trace under half to an unresolved V gene and leave the rest unexplained. The V and J calls and the clone size are those of that table, but D and trimming were determined from the DNA. For this sample there are 6,500 to 7,000 clones; 76% appear just once. Approximately 15% of the sample is held by the ten biggest clonotypes.

Enrollment in ICON was initiated in 2016, and the last patient was enrolled in 2018. Fresh tumor and matched uninvolved tissue for in-depth immune analyses, including TCR sequencing, were collected from a subcohort of under 85 patients. No cell sorting was done, and TCR sequencing was instead run on DNA isolated from bulk tissue. From its cysteine to its phenylalanine, the CDR3 spans 15 amino acids. Only CDR3 DNA is held: 45 bases, read in frame from base 1. Taken from the germline V gene, the CDR1 and CDR2 loops are SGHAT and FQNNGV. Trimming takes 6 bases from V and 1 base from J, and the germline ends sit 12 bases apart. About this clone: It has no known antigen specificity. No much larger clone is present one base from it, and per-base qualities are unavailable.

The material sequenced was uninvolved lung tissue not adjacent to the tumor. The sequence derives from a human donor with non-small cell lung cancer. The chain employs TRBV11-2 and TRBJ2-2; the D gene cannot be resolved beyond TRBD1 or TRBD2, each matching 5 bases. The nucleotide sequence is given as TGTGCCAGCAGTCTCGGGACGATGAACACCGGGGAGCTGTTTTTT. Translated, it reads CASSLGTMNTGELFF.